The source of this T cell receptor beta chain is a study of CD8 T cells in ankylosing spondylitis (dated by TCRdb to the late 2010s). Broadly, across the study: The study profiled T cell receptor beta repertoires in healthy donors and ankylosing spondylitis patients to find disease-linked TCR variants. The full study cohort was made up of about 24 ankylosing spondylitis patients and 108 healthy donors. Samples of peripheral blood were taken, and for ankylosing spondylitis patients, synovial fluid was collected as well.

Sequencer: Illumina HiSeq 2500. Quantitative 5'-RACE with molecular barcodes was the method used to prepare the TCR beta libraries. In the source study's methods: Disease-linked TCR variants were identified with a new computational method built on a probabilistic model of VDJ rearrangement. TCRdb trimmed the raw reads at Q25, called clones with MiXCR and kept productive beta chains. Each entry merges the rows of one CDR3 protein and shows their most common DNA and genes. In this record, the V and J calls reflect TCRdb's handling and not the investigators' own analysis. Here the sample has 650,000 to 800,000 distinct CDR3 sequences; under 20% occur a single time. About 19% of the sample is taken by the ten largest. The CDR3 holds 14 amino acids from the cysteine to the phenylalanine. Only CDR3 DNA remains: 42 bases, in frame from the first base. A distance of 17 bases separates the germline ends of V and J, which lose 5 bases and 6 bases respectively. CDR1 and CDR2, looked up from the germline V gene, are MNHEY and SVGEGT.

In the case of this clonotype: Its antigen is still unknown. No much larger clonotype is one base removed from it; base qualities were not supplied.

The full study reports these points: Some motif variants were previously reported in synovial fluid and blood of reactive arthritis patients, suggesting common disease-initiation mechanisms. The disease-linked clones showed a CD8+ phenotype and occurred at relatively low frequencies in peripheral blood. A TCR beta motif made up of several highly homologous amino acid variants appeared to be characteristic of blood from ankylosing spondylitis patients. Significant enrichment of the disease-linked clones was reported in matched synovial fluid samples from ankylosing spondylitis patients.

The receptor's source is a male donor with ankylosing spondylitis. The rearrangement joined TRBV6-2 or TRBV6-3 to TRBJ2-7, and perhaps TRBD1 as D gene, on 5 matching bases. Sample: blood, either unsorted or a sorted T cell fraction (not recorded which). CDR3 reads: CASSIETDPCEQYF. The nucleotide sequence is given as TGTGCCAGCAGTATCGAGACAGACCCCTGCGAGCAGTACTTC.